These T cell receptor beta chains were read from a single sample in a study of identical twins. TCRdb re-analysed the 5' RACE reads in MiXCR, keeping a single row per CDR3 protein. Of about 530,000 distinct CDR3 sequences in the sample, 15% were seen once. The data also belong to a second study, concerning yellow fever vaccine responses in identical twins.

Sequencing was performed on CD4+ T cells sorted from blood. The receptor set was obtained from a woman under 30 in good health. Both conserved end residues are part of each CDR3. The D gene is left open where the match is weak. The size of a clone is reported for some rows only, either as once, few or many, or as a class for expanded clones.

d_gene: TRBD2
v_gene: TRBV19
len: 15
j_gene: TRBJ2-1
abundance: many
CDR3nt: TGTGCCAGTAGTACCGGGACTAGCGGGAACAATGAGCAGTTCTTC
CDR3aa: CASSTGTSGNNEQFF

d_gene: TRBD1
v_gene: TRBV12-3/TRBV12-4
len: 15
j_gene: TRBJ2-1
abundance: few
CDR3nt: TGTGCCAGCAGTTGGATTCGGACAGGGTCCAATGAGCAGTTCTTC
CDR3aa: CASSWIRTGSNEQFF

d_gene: .
v_gene: TRBV6-5
len: 12
j_gene: TRBJ2-4
abundance: .
CDR3nt: TGTGCCAGCAGCTTGACTGGAAACATTCAGTACTTC
CDR3aa: CASSLTGNIQYF

d_gene: TRBD2
v_gene: TRBV20-1
len: 18
j_gene: TRBJ2-2
abundance: .
CDR3nt: TGCAGTGCTAGTACCTCGGGACTAGCGGGATGGTACACCGGGGAGCTGTTTTTT
CDR3aa: CSASTSGLAGWYTGELFF

d_gene: .
v_gene: TRBV6-2/TRBV6-3
len: 12
j_gene: TRBJ1-1
abundance: .
CDR3nt: TGTGCCAGCAGTTGGGGCATCACTGAAGCTTTCTTT
CDR3aa: CASSWGITEAFF

d_gene: TRBD1
v_gene: TRBV12-3/TRBV12-4
len: 15
j_gene: TRBJ1-5
abundance: many
CDR3nt: TGTGCCAGCAGTTTAGGCCCCGGGACAGTGGATCCCCAGCATTTT
CDR3aa: CASSLGPGTVDPQHF

d_gene: .
v_gene: TRBV12-3/TRBV12-4
len: 15
j_gene: TRBJ2-7
abundance: .
CDR3nt: TGTGCCAGCAGTCCAATGGGGGCTATCAACCACGAGCAGTACTTC
CDR3aa: CASSPMGAINHEQYF

d_gene: TRBD1
v_gene: TRBV27
len: 17
j_gene: TRBJ2-2
abundance: few
CDR3nt: TGTGCCAGCAGTTTGAGGACAGGGGGCTGGCTTACCGGGGAGCTGTTTTTT
CDR3aa: CASSLRTGGWLTGELFF

d_gene: .
v_gene: TRBV12-3/TRBV12-4
len: 14
j_gene: TRBJ2-3
abundance: .
CDR3nt: TGTGCCAGCAACCTACTAGGGGAAACAGATACGCAGTATTTT
CDR3aa: CASNLLGETDTQYF

d_gene: TRBD2
v_gene: TRBV27
len: 17
j_gene: TRBJ2-1
abundance: .
CDR3nt: TGTGCCAGCAGTTCGTTCGGACTAGCGGGAGGGCCCCTTGAGCAGTTCTTC
CDR3aa: CASSSFGLAGGPLEQFF

d_gene: .
v_gene: TRBV2
len: 15
j_gene: TRBJ1-2
abundance: few
CDR3nt: TGTGCCAGCAATGGGAGAGTCCCCCGGGGCTATGGCTACACCTTC
CDR3aa: CASNGRVPRGYGYTF

d_gene: .
v_gene: TRBV20-1
len: 15
j_gene: TRBJ2-5
abundance: .
CDR3nt: TGCAGTGCTAGAGATGGTTTGGACAGTCGAGAGACCCAGTACTTC
CDR3aa: CSARDGLDSRETQYF

d_gene: TRBD2
v_gene: TRBV12-3/TRBV12-4
len: 15
j_gene: TRBJ2-1
abundance: .
CDR3nt: TGTGCCAGCACATCCCTAGCGGGACCCTACAATGAGCAGTTCTTC
CDR3aa: CASTSLAGPYNEQFF

d_gene: .
v_gene: TRBV5-1
len: 17
j_gene: TRBJ2-4
abundance: .
CDR3nt: TGCGCCAGCAGTCTCACAACGGGGCCTATAGCCAAAAACATTCAGTACTTC
CDR3aa: CASSLTTGPIAKNIQYF

d_gene: .
v_gene: TRBV18
len: 16
j_gene: TRBJ2-1
abundance: few
CDR3nt: TGTGCCAGCTCACCATTAAAGAAAGGTCTCTACAATGAGCAGTTCTTC
CDR3aa: CASSPLKKGLYNEQFF